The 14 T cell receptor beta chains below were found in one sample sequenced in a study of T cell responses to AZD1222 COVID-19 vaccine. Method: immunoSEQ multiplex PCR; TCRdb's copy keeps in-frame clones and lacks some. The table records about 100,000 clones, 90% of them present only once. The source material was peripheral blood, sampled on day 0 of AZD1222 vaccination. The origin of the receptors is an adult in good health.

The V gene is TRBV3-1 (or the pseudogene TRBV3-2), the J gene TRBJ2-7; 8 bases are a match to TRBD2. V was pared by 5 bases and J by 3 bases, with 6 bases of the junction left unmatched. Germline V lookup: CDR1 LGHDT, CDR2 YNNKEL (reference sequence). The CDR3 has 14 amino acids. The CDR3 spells CASSGGTSVYEQYF. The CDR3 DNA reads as TGTGCCAGCAGCGGGGGGACTAGTGTCTACGAGCAGTACTTC.

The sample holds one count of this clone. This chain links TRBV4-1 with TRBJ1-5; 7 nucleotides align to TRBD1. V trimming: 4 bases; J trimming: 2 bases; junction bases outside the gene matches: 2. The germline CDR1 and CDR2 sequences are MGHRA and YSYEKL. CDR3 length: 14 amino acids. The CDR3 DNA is TGCGCCAGCAGCCTCCAGGGGGGCAATCAGCCCCAGCATTTT. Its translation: CASSLQGGNQPQHF.

The CDR3 DNA is TGTGCCAGCAGTTTAGCCGGGGAGAGAACCCAGTACTTC. Translating gives CASSLAGERTQYF. The genes are TRBV27 and TRBJ2-5; TRBD2 might be the D (5 bases). The germline CDR1 and CDR2 sequences are MNHEY and SMNVEV (reference sequence). V lost 2 bases and J 8 bases, leaving 12 bases between the germline ends. The CDR3 is 13 amino acids.

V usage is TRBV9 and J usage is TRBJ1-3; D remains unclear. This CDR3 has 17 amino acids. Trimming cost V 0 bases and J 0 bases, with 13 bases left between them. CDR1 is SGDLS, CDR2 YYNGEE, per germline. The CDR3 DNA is TGTGCCAGCAGCGTAGTCTCCGGGAGCCCCTCTGGAAACACCATATATTTT. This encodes CASSVVSGSPSGNTIYF.

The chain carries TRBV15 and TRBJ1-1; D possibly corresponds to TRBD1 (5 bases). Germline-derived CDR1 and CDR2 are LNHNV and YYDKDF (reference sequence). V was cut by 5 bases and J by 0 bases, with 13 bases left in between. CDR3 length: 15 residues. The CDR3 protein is CATSGGWGMNTEAFF. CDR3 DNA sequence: TGTGCCACCAGCGGCGGGTGGGGCATGAACACTGAAGCTTTCTTT.

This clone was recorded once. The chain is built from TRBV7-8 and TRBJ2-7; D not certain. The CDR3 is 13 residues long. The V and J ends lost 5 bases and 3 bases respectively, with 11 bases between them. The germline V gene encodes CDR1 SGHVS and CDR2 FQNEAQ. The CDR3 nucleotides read TGTGCCAGCAGCGTACGGAAGGACTACGAGCAGTACTTC. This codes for CASSVRKDYEQYF. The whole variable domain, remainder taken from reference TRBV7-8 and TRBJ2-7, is GAGVSQSPRYKVAKRGQDVALRCDPISGHVSLFWYQQALGQGPEFLTYFQNEAQLDKSGLPSDRFFAERPEGSVSTLKIQRTQQEDSAVYLCASSVRKDYEQYFGPGTRLTVT.

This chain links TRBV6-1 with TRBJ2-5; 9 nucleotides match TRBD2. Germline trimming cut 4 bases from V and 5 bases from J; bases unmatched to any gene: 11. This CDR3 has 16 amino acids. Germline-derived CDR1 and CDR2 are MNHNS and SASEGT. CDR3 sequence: CASSGTGSLAGETQYF. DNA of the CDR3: TGTGCCAGCAGTGGCACCGGTTCCCTAGCGGGGGAGACCCAGTACTTC.

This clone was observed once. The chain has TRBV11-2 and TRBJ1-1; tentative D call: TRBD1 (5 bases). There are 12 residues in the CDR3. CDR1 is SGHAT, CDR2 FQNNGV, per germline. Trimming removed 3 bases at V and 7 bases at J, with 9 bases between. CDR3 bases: TGTGCCAGCAGCTTTGGGGGGTTTGAAGCTTTCTTT. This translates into CASSFGGFEAFF.

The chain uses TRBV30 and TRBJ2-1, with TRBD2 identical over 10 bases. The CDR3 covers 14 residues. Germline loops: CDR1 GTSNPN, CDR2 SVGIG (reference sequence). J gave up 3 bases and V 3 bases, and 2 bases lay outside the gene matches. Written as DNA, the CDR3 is TGTGCCTGGAGAACTAGCGGGATCTACAATGAGCAGTTCTTC. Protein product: CAWRTSGIYNEQFF.

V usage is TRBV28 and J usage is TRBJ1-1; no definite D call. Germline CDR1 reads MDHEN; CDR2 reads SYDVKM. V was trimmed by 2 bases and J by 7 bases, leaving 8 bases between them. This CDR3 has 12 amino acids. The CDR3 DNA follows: TGTGCCAGCAGTTTACTTCGGGGTGAAGCTTTCTTT. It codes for CASSLLRGEAFF.

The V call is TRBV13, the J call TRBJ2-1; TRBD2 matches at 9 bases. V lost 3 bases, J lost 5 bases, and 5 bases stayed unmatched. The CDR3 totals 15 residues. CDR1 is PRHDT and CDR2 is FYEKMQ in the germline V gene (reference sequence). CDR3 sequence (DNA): TGTGCCAGCAGCTTCGAGGGCGGGGGGGACAATGAGCAGTTCTTC. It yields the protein CASSFEGGGDNEQFF.

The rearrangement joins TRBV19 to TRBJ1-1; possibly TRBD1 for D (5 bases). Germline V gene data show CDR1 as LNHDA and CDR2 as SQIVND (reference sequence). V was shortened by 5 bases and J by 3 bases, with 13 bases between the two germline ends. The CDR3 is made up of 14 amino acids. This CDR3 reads CASSPGTLYTEAFF. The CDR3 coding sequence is TGTGCCAGTAGTCCAGGGACCCTCTACACTGAAGCTTTCTTT.

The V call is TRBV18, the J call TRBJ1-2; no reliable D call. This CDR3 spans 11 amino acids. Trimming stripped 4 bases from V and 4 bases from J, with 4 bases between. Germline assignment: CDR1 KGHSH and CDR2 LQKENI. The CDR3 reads CASSLLYGYTF. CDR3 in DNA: TGTGCCAGCTCACTACTCTATGGCTACACCTTC.

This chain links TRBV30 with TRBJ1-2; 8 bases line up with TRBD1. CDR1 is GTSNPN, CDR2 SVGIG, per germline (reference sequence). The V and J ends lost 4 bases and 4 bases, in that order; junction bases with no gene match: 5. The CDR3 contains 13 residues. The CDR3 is CAWNRDRPYGYTF. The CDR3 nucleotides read TGTGCCTGGAACCGGGACAGGCCCTATGGCTACACCTTC.